This T cell receptor (beta chain) comes out of a study of blood T cells in healthy people across ages. This clonotype has a handful of counts. The authors ran a second PCR of about 7 to 12 cycles using a sample-barcoded 5' primer and a J-beta primer mix. TCRdb analysed the 5' RACE reads with MiXCR anew, one entry per CDR3 protein. The sample includes approximately 880,000 distinct CDR3 sequences, 45% to 50% seen only once; the top ten take around an eighth. Trimming took off 2 bases at V and 6 bases at J, with 10 bases between the two ends. The CDR3 has 14 amino acids. The germline CDR1 and CDR2 sequences are MNHEY and SVGEGT.

The TCR was taken from a man under 40 in good health. The material sequenced was blood. The chain couples TRBV6-2 or TRBV6-3 to TRBJ1-4, with D perhaps matching TRBD1 (5 bases). CDR3 in amino acids: CASSYHGADEKLFF. The CDR3 region has the DNA TGTGCCAGCAGTTACCACGGGGCCGATGAAAAACTGTTTTTT.